The clone carrying this TCR beta chain was recorded at least ten times. What it recognizes is unknown. This entry comes from a study of naive and memory T cell subsets. The study's findings and limits: There was no ground truth to check naive and memory subset results.

There are 14 residues in the CDR3. V lost 5 bases and J lost 7; bases outside the gene matches: 7. From germline, CDR1 is SGHTA and CDR2 FQGTGA. An equimolar mix of two oligonucleotides served as the beta constant-region primer for TRBC1 and TRBC2. TCRdb re-called the UMI-ligation and nested PCR reads through MiXCR, storing one row per CDR3 protein. The sample shows 25,000 to 30,000 distinct CDR3 sequences, over 8.5% of them seen only once. The sequence came from a human donor in good health. The chain is built from TRBV7-3 and TRBJ2-3; 9 positions agree with TRBD1. The sequenced material came from effector memory CD4+ T cells from blood. Subset meaning: effector memory, CD45RA- CD27-. CDR3 DNA sequence: TGTGCCAGCAGCGGGGGACAGGGTGAGAATACGCAGTATTTT. This gives the protein CASSGGQGENTQYF.